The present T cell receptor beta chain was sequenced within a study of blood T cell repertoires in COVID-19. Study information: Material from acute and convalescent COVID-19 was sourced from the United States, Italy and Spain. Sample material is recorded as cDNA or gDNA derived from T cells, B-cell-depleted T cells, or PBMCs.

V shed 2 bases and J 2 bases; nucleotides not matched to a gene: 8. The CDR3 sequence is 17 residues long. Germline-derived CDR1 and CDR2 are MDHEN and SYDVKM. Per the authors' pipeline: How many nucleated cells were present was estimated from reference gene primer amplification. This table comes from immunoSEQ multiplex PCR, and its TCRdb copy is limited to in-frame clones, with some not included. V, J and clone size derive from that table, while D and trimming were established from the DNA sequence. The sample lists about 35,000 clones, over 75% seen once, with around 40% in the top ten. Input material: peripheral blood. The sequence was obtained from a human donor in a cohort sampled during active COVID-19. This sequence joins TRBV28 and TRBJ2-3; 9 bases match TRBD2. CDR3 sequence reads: CASSLPSTSGYTDTQYF. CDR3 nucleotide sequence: TGTGCCAGCAGTTTACCCTCGACTAGCGGATACACAGATACGCAGTATTTT. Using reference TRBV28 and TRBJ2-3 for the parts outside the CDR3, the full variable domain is DVKVTQSSRYLVKRTGEKVFLECVQDMDHENMFWYRQDPGLGLRLIYFSYDVKMKEKGDIPEGYSVSREKKERFSLILESASTNQTSMYLCASSLPSTSGYTDTQYFGPGTRLTVL.